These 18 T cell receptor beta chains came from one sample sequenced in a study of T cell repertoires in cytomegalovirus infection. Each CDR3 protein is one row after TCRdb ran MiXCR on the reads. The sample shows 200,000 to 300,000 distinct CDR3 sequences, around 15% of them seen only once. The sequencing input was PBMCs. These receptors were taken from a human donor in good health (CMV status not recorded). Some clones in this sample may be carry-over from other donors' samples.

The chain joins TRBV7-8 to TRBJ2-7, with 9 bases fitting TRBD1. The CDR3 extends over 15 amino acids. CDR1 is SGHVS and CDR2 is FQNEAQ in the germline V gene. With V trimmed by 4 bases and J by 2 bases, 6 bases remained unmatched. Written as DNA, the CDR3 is TGTGCCAGCAGCTCGGGACAGGGACGTACCTACGAGCAGTACTTC. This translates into CASSSGQGRTYEQYF.

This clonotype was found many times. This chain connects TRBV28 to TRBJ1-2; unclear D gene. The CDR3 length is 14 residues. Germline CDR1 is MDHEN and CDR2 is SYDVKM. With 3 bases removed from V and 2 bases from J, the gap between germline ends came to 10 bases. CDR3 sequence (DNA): TGTGCCAGCAGTTTTCGGGCCAGGAACTATGGCTACACCTTC. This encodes CASSFRARNYGYTF.

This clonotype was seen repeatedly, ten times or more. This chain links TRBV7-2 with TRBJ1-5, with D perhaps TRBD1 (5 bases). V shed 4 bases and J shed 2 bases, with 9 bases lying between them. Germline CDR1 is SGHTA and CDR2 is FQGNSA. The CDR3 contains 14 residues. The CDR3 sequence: CASSYRGGNQPQHF. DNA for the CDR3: TGTGCCAGCAGCTATAGGGGAGGCAATCAGCCCCAGCATTTT. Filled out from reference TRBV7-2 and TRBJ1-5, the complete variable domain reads GAGVSQSPSNKVTEKGKDVELRCDPISGHTALYWYRQSLGQGLEFLIYFQGNSAPDKSGLPSDRFSAERTGGSVSTLTIQRTQQEDSAVYLCASSYRGGNQPQHFGDGTRLSIL.

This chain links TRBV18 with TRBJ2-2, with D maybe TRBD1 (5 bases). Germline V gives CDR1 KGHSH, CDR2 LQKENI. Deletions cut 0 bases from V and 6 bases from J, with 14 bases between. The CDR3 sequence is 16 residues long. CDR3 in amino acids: CASSPPDIRLSGELFF. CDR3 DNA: TGTGCCAGCTCACCACCGGACATAAGGCTCTCCGGGGAGCTGTTTTTT.

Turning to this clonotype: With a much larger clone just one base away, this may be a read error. The CDR3 DNA sequence: TGCAGTGCTGCCCCGGGACCCAGGGAGCAGATCTTC. This translates into CSAAPGPREQIF. The genes are TRBV20-1 and TRBJ2-1; D tentatively fits TRBD1 or TRBD2 (5 bases each). The CDR3 has 12 residues. Germline CDR1 and CDR2: DFQATT and SNEGSKA (reference sequence).

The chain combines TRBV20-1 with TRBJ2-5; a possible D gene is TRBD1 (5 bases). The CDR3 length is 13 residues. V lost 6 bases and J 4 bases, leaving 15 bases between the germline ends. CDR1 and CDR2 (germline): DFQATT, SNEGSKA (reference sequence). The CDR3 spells CSATTQGRETQYF. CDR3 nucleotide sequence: TGCAGTGCCACCACCCAGGGAAGAGAGACCCAGTACTTC.

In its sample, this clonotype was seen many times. The CDR3 region is CASSSLRTAYNEQFF. CDR3 nucleotides: TGTGCCAGCAGTTCGCTTCGGACAGCTTACAATGAGCAGTTCTTC. This chain links TRBV28 with TRBJ2-1; tentatively, D is TRBD1 (6 bases). V lost 4 bases and J 4 bases, leaving 14 bases between the germline ends. CDR1 is MDHEN and CDR2 is SYDVKM in the germline V gene. The CDR3 contains 15 residues.

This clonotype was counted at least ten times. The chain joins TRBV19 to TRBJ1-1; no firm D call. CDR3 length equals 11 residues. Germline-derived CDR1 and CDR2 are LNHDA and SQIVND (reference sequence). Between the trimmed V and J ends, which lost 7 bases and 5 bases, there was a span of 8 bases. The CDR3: CASTRNTEAFF. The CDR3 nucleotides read TGTGCCAGTACCCGGAATACTGAAGCTTTCTTT.

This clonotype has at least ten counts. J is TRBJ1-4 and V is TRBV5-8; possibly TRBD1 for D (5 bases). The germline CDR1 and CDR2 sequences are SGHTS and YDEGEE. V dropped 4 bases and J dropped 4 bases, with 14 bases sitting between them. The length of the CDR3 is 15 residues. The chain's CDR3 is CASSPDGALNEKLFF. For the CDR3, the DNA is TGTGCCAGCAGCCCGGATGGGGCCCTTAATGAAAAACTGTTTTTT.

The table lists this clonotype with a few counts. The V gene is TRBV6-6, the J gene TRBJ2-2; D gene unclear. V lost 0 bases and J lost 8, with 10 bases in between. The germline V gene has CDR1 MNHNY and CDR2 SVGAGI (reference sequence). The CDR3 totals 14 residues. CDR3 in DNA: TGTGCCAGCAGTTACTCGAGGAAGGAGGGGGAGCTGTTTTTT. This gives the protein CASSYSRKEGELFF.

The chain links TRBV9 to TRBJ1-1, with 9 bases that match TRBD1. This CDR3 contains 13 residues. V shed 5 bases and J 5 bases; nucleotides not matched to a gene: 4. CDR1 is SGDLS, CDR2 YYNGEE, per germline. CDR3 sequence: CASRPGQGTEAFF. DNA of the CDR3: TGTGCCAGCAGGCCGGGACAGGGAACTGAAGCTTTCTTT.

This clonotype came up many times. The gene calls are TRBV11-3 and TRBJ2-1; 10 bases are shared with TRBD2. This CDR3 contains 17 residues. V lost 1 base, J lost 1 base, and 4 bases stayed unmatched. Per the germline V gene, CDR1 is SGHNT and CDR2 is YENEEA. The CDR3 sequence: CASSLVSGRGSYNEQFF. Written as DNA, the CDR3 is TGTGCCAGCAGCTTAGTCAGCGGGAGGGGGTCCTACAATGAGCAGTTCTTC.

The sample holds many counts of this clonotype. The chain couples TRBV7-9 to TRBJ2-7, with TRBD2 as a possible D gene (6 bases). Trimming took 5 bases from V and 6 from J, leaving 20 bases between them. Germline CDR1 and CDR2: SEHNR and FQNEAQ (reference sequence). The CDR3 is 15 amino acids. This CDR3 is CASSPSSAGSIEQYF. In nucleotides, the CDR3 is TGTGCCAGCAGCCCATCTAGCGCGGGGTCTATCGAGCAGTACTTC.

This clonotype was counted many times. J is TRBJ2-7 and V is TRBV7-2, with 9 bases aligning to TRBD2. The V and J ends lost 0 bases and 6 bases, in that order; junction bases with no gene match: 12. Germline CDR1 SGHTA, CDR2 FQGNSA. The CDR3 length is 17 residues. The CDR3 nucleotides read TGTGCCAGCAGCTTAGCCGGGACTAGCTCCCACCTCTCCGAGCAGTACTTC. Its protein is CASSLAGTSSHLSEQYF. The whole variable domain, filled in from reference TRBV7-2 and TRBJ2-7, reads GAGVSQSPSNKVTEKGKDVELRCDPISGHTALYWYRQSLGQGLEFLIYFQGNSAPDKSGLPSDRFSAERTGGSVSTLTIQRTQQEDSAVYLCASSLAGTSSHLSEQYFGPGTRLTVT.

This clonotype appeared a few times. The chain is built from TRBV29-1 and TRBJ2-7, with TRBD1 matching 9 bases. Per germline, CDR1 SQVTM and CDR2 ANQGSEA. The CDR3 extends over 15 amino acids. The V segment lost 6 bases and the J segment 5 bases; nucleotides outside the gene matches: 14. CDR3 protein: CSVGGRDRVFDEQYF. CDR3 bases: TGCAGCGTAGGTGGGAGGGACAGGGTGTTCGACGAGCAGTACTTC.

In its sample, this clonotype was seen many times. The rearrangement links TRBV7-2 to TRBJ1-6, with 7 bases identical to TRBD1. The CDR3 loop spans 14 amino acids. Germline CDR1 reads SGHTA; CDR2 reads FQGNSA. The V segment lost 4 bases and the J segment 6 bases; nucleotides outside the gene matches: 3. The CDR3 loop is CASSSGTANSPLHF. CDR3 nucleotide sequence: TGTGCCAGCAGCTCCGGGACAGCTAATTCACCCCTCCACTTT.

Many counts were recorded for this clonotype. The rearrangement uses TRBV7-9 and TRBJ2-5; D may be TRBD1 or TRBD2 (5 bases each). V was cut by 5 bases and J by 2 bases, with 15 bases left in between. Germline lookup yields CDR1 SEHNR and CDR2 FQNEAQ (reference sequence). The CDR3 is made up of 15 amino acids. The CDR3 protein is CASSPTGGRQETQYF. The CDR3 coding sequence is TGTGCCAGCAGCCCTACTGGGGGACGGCAAGAGACCCAGTACTTC.

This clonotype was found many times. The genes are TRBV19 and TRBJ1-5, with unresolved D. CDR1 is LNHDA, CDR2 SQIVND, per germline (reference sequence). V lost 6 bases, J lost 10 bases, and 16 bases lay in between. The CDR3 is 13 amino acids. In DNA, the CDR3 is TGTGCCAGTAGCCCCCCCCCAAATAAACCCCAGCATTTT. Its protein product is CASSPPPNKPQHF. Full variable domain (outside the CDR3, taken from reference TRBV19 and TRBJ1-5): DGGITQSPKYLFRKEGQNVTLSCEQNLNHDAMYWYRQDPGQGLRLIYYSQIVNDFQKGDIAEGYSVSREKKESFPLTVTSAQKNPTAFYLCASSPPPNKPQHFGDGTRLSIL.